Listed below are T cell receptor beta chains from one sample, sequenced in a study of PD-L1 blockade in urothelial cancer. Only in-frame clones appear in the TCRdb table, and some are missing; sequencing was by immunoSEQ multiplex PCR. The profile covers 80,000 to 90,000 clones, with 70% to 90% appearing a single time and around 14% taken by the ten largest. This material consisted of PBMCs, taken around atezolizumab (anti-PD-L1) treatment. These receptors all stem from a man between 60 and 75 years old with urothelial cancer. CDR3s include the opening cysteine and the closing phenylalanine or tryptophan. D genes are given only for firm matches. Rows may omit the clone size; those that give it use once, few, many or a size class.

V gene	D gene	J gene	clone size	CDR3 protein	CDR3 DNA
TRBV27	TRBD1	TRBJ1-4	.	CASSSQGINEKLFF	TGTGCCAGCAGTTCACAGGGGATTAATGAAAAACTGTTTTTT
TRBV7-3	.	TRBJ2-7	.	CASSLVSGNSYEQYF	TGTGCCAGCAGCTTGGTCTCGGGTAACTCCTACGAGCAGTACTTC
TRBV29-1	.	TRBJ2-1	once	CSVERGLTNEQFF	TGCAGCGTTGAACGCGGACTTACGAATGAGCAGTTCTTC
TRBV18	.	TRBJ1-1	.	CASSSTGLVDGTEAFF	TGTGCCAGCTCATCGACGGGTCTTGTCGATGGCACTGAAGCTTTCTTT
TRBV28	.	TRBJ2-2	.	CASWGKDTGELFF	TGTGCCAGCTGGGGCAAAGACACCGGGGAGCTGTTTTTT
TRBV6-5	.	TRBJ1-1	.	CASSQTRNTEAFF	TGTGCCAGCAGCCAGACACGGAACACTGAAGCTTTCTTT
TRBV28	.	TRBJ1-5	.	CASTSQGSPRPQHF	TGTGCCAGCACCTCACAGGGCAGCCCCCGGCCCCAGCATTTT
TRBV6-5	.	TRBJ2-1	.	CASSYFGSYNEQFF	TGTGCCAGCAGTTATTTCGGCTCCTACAATGAGCAGTTCTTC
TRBV9	.	TRBJ1-3	.	CASSAGGGNTIYF	TGTGCCAGCAGCGCCGGAGGGGGAAACACCATATATTTT
TRBV28	.	TRBJ1-2	.	CASRTPAQGHSNYGYTF	TGTGCCAGCAGAACCCCGGCACAGGGACATTCTAACTATGGCTACACCTTC
TRBV4-2	.	TRBJ2-3	.	CASSQEGADTQYF	TGTGCCAGCAGCCAAGAAGGGGCAGATACGCAGTATTTT
TRBV5-4	.	TRBJ2-3	.	CASSLDTRRQYF	TGTGCCAGCAGCTTGGACACCCGGAGGCAGTATTTT
TRBV5-1	.	TRBJ2-7	.	CASSLGQPLYEQYF	TGCGCCAGCAGCTTAGGACAGCCCCTCTACGAGCAGTACTTC
TRBV7-9	.	TRBJ2-2	once	CASSLLELAGELFF	TGTGCCAGCAGCCTACTCGAGCTAGCCGGGGAGCTGTTTTTT
TRBV9	.	TRBJ1-3	few	CASSVGRHSGNTIYF	TGTGCCAGCAGCGTCGGCAGACACTCTGGAAACACCATATATTTT
TRBV4-3	.	TRBJ2-2	.	CASSQDRVTGELFF	TGCGCCAGCAGCCAAGACAGGGTAACCGGGGAGCTGTTTTTT
TRBV10-2	.	TRBJ2-5	once	CASSAGIGSETQYF	TGCGCCAGCAGTGCCGGGATTGGAAGTGAGACCCAGTACTTC
TRBV4-2	.	TRBJ1-1	few	CASSHSTLLEAFF	TGTGCCAGCAGCCACTCTACGCTTCTAGAAGCTTTCTTT
TRBV6-6	.	TRBJ2-5	.	CASSFPETQYF	TGTGCCAGCAGTTTCCCTGAGACCCAGTACTTC
TRBV7-2	TRBD1	TRBJ1-2	.	CASSPPPYGTGGDGYTF	TGTGCCAGCAGCCCTCCACCTTACGGGACAGGGGGCGATGGCTACACCTTC
TRBV5-6	.	TRBJ2-3	once	CASSFWEASSTDTQYF	TGTGCCAGCAGCTTCTGGGAGGCCTCTAGCACAGATACGCAGTATTTT
TRBV4-1	TRBD1	TRBJ1-2	.	CASTNPTGGTHYGYTF	TGCGCCAGCACCAACCCGACAGGGGGTACCCACTATGGCTACACCTTC
TRBV11-3	TRBD1	TRBJ1-2	.	CASSLETGNGYTF	TGTGCCAGCAGCTTAGAGACAGGGAATGGCTACACCTTC
TRBV7-2	.	TRBJ2-7	.	CASSLVRQPRSYEQYF	TGTGCCAGCAGCTTAGTTCGACAGCCCCGTTCCTACGAGCAGTACTTC
TRBV7-9	TRBD1	TRBJ1-3	.	CASSTTGGSYSGNTIYF	TGTGCCAGCAGCACAACAGGGGGTTCTTACTCTGGAAACACCATATATTTT
TRBV7-2	TRBD2	TRBJ2-5	.	CASSSGGAGLRETQYF	TGTGCCAGCAGCTCTGGGGGAGCGGGGTTACGAGAGACCCAGTACTTC
TRBV6-1	.	TRBJ1-3	once	CASSEAPGQGNTIYF	TGTGCCAGCAGTGAAGCGCCCGGACAGGGAAACACCATATATTTT
TRBV19	TRBD1	TRBJ1-4	.	CASSRRQGDATNEKLFF	TGTGCCAGTAGTAGAAGACAGGGCGATGCAACTAATGAAAAACTGTTTTTT
TRBV5-1	.	TRBJ2-2	.	CASSFLRRVDTGELFF	TGCGCCAGCAGCTTTTTGCGCAGGGTAGACACCGGGGAGCTGTTTTTT
TRBV4-1	.	TRBJ1-6	.	CASSQLARSSYNSPLHF	TGCGCCAGCAGCCAACTAGCACGGAGCTCCTATAATTCACCCCTCCACTTT
TRBV5-1	.	TRBJ1-2	many	CASSLNSRDGYTF	TGCGCCAGCAGCTTGAATTCTCGGGATGGCTACACCTTC
TRBV11-1	.	TRBJ2-1	.	CASSLVSQGSYNEQFF	TGTGCCAGCAGCTTAGTATCACAGGGCTCCTACAATGAGCAGTTCTTC
TRBV7-9	.	TRBJ1-1	.	CASREGGSYTEAFF	TGTGCCAGCAGAGAGGGTGGTTCGTACACTGAAGCTTTCTTT
TRBV7-3	TRBD1	TRBJ1-1	.	CASSLTLSIRGPTEAFF	TGTGCCAGCAGCTTAACGTTAAGTATAAGGGGGCCCACTGAAGCTTTCTTT
TRBV5-4	TRBD1	TRBJ2-3	few	CASSWGQGRADTQYF	TGTGCCAGCAGCTGGGGACAGGGCCGCGCAGATACGCAGTATTTT
TRBV27	.	TRBJ2-1	.	CASSLSQGSYNEQFF	TGTGCCAGCAGTTTATCCCAGGGGTCCTACAATGAGCAGTTCTTC
TRBV4-2	.	TRBJ1-1	.	CASSQITGITGLATEAFF	TGTGCCAGCAGCCAAATTACAGGCATAACAGGGTTGGCCACTGAAGCTTTCTTT
TRBV7-9	TRBD2	TRBJ2-7	.	CASGKGTSGRYEQYF	TGTGCCAGCGGCAAGGGGACTAGCGGGAGATACGAGCAGTACTTC
TRBV5-6	TRBD1	TRBJ2-7	.	CASRFGTGHEQYF	TGTGCCAGCAGGTTCGGGACAGGGCACGAGCAGTACTTC
TRBV6-5	.	TRBJ2-2	.	CASSRDWNTGELFF	TGTGCCAGCAGCAGGGATTGGAACACCGGGGAGCTGTTTTTT
TRBV30	.	TRBJ1-1	.	CAWSPNRVPPIHEAFF	TGTGCCTGGAGTCCCAACAGGGTCCCCCCGATTCATGAAGCTTTCTTT
TRBV27	TRBD1	TRBJ1-1	.	CASSFRQGNTEAFF	TGTGCCAGTAGTTTCAGACAGGGGAACACTGAAGCTTTCTTT
TRBV7-9	.	TRBJ1-1	.	CASSLAEGAEAFF	TGTGCCAGCAGCTTAGCCGAGGGGGCTGAAGCTTTCTTT
TRBV7-2	.	TRBJ2-7	.	CASSPRESWSYEQYF	TGTGCCAGCAGCCCACGGGAGAGTTGGTCCTACGAGCAGTACTTC
TRBV28	TRBD2	TRBJ2-7	.	CASSFGGRGLVEQYF	TGTGCCAGCAGTTTTGGAGGGAGGGGCTTGGTTGAGCAGTACTTC
TRBV7-2	.	TRBJ2-3	.	CASTPQASTDTQYF	TGTGCCAGCACCCCCCAAGCGAGCACAGATACGCAGTATTTT
TRBV19	.	TRBJ1-3	.	CASSSQLSGNTIYF	TGTGCCAGTAGTTCACAACTATCTGGGAACACCATATATTTT
TRBV7-9	TRBD1	TRBJ2-5	.	CASSRTGQGAGTQYF	TGTGCCAGCAGCCGCACGGGACAGGGGGCAGGGACCCAGTACTTC
TRBV9	.	TRBJ2-1	.	CASSVDLAGANEQFF	TGTGCCAGCAGCGTAGACTTGGCGGGGGCCAATGAGCAGTTCTTC
TRBV29-1	.	TRBJ1-2	.	CSVGTTVIRGYTF	TGCAGCGTTGGGACGACAGTTATCCGTGGCTACACCTTC
TRBV6-5	.	TRBJ1-6	few	CASRGNRNNSPLHF	TGTGCCAGCAGGGGTAACAGGAATAATTCACCCCTCCACTTT
TRBV30	.	TRBJ1-3	.	CAWSGGYSGNTIYF	TGTGCCTGGAGTGGAGGATACTCTGGAAACACCATATATTTT